The 10 T cell receptor beta chains below all came from one sample that was sequenced in a study of vaccination and CD4 T cells after COVID-19. Once obtained from cultured CD4+ T cells, the DNA was sequenced using the Oncomine TCR Beta short-read assay. TCRdb itself ran the PCR reads through MiXCR, one entry per CDR3 protein. Of 5,000 to 7,000 distinct CDR3 sequences listed, 35% to 50% are singletons. Treatment in this sample: approximately 10-day PBMC culture with coronavirus spike peptide pools or control peptides (ViraFEST assay). These CD4+ T cells came from an unexposed donor, sampled before the COVID-19 pandemic (2011-2018). Their target antigens are unknown. The sequenced sample was CD4+ T cells from blood, cultured in vitro. Receptor source: a human donor in good health.

This clonotype was counted a few times. V usage is TRBV6-5 and J usage is TRBJ1-6; D is unclear. The CDR3 is 16 amino acids. V lost 0 bases to trimming and J lost 5 bases, with 11 bases between them. Per the germline V gene, CDR1 is MNHEY and CDR2 is SVGAGI. The CDR3 loop reads CASSYSSTLDNSPLHF. CDR3 nucleotide sequence: TGTGCCAGCAGTTACTCAAGCACATTAGATAATTCACCCCTCCACTTT.

The chain employs TRBV29-1 and TRBJ2-7, with 10 bases identical to TRBD2. After removal of 6 bases from V and 2 bases from J, the junction contained 7 bases not matched to a gene. CDR1 and CDR2 from the germline V gene are SQVTM and ANQGSEA. The CDR3 spans 14 residues. DNA of the CDR3: TGCAGCGTAGATGGACTAGCGGATCCCTACGAGCAGTACTTC. It is translated as CSVDGLADPYEQYF.

The genes are TRBV9 and TRBJ2-6, with 8 bases aligning to TRBD1. CDR1 SGDLS and CDR2 YYNGEE come from the germline V gene. The CDR3 sequence is 17 residues long. Trimming cost V 4 bases and J 0 bases; bases outside gene matches: 6. CDR3 sequence reads: CASSTGQGHSGANVLTF. The CDR3 nucleotides read TGTGCCAGCAGCACCGGACAGGGTCACTCTGGGGCCAACGTCCTGACTTTC. The full variable domain, completed using reference TRBV9 and TRBJ2-6, is DSGVTQTPKHLITATGQRVTLRCSPRSGDLSVYWYQQSLDQGLQFLIQYYNGEERAKGNILERFSAQQFPDLHSELNLSSLELGDSALYFCASSTGQGHSGANVLTFGAGSRLTVL.

As concerns this clonotype: A read error may be the cause here, since a much bigger clone is one base away. CDR3 coding DNA: TGCAGTGTTCAGGGCTCTGGAAACACCATATATTTT. Translation: CSVQGSGNTIYF. The chain joins TRBV20-1 to TRBJ1-3; maybe TRBD1 (5 bases). Per germline, CDR1 DFQATT and CDR2 SNEGSKA (reference sequence). V was trimmed by 7 bases and J by 0 bases, leaving 7 bases between them. The CDR3 is 12 amino acids.

A word on this clonotype: Since the CDR3 does not end with the conserved phenylalanine or tryptophan, this likely comes from a read error. This chain connects TRBV6-1 to TRBJ1-5, with D possibly matching TRBD1 (5 bases). V was clipped by 5 bases and J by 7 bases, with 12 bases between them. CDR1 is MNHNS, CDR2 SASEGT, per germline. This CDR3 is 13 amino acids long. In DNA form, the CDR3 reads TGTGCCAGCAGTCTCCAGGGAAGCCAGCCCCAGCATTCT. It specifies CASSLQGSQPQHS.

This clonotype was seen once. One junction end does not reproduce the germline sequence, and a read error may be involved. CDR3 in amino acids: CASSLGRRGTGYTF. The CDR3 nucleotides read TGTGCCAGCAGCTTGGGACGGCGCGGAACCGGCTACACCTTC. This chain links TRBV5-3 with TRBJ1-2, with D possibly matching TRBD1 (5 bases). TRBV5-3 is sorted into the ORF group, with uncertain function. The CDR3 covers 14 residues.

In this sample, this clonotype turned up a few times. This chain uses TRBV7-9 with TRBJ1-2; TRBD1 agrees at 8 bases. Germline CDR1 SEHNR, CDR2 FQNEAQ (reference sequence). The CDR3 consists of 15 residues. The V and J ends lost 1 base and 10 bases, in that order; junction bases with no gene match: 11. CDR3 residues: CASSLVGSQGADYTF. The CDR3 DNA reads as TGTGCCAGCAGCTTAGTTGGGTCGCAGGGGGCGGACTACACCTTC.

The chain couples TRBV19 to TRBJ1-5, with D unclear. The CDR3 is made up of 12 amino acids. CDR1 and CDR2 from the germline V gene are LNHDA and SQIVND (reference sequence). The V end lost 5 bases, the J end lost 6 bases, and 8 bases lay between the germline ends. DNA for the CDR3: TGTGCCAGTAGTCGGGTGAGTCAGCCCCAGCATTTT. Translating gives CASSRVSQPQHF.

This sequence joins TRBV20-1 and TRBJ1-1; unclear D gene. Trimming pared 3 bases from V and 8 bases from J, leaving 10 bases between. The CDR3 runs to 11 residues. Per germline, CDR1 DFQATT and CDR2 SNEGSKA (reference sequence). The DNA of the CDR3 is TGCAGTGCTAGTCCGACTCCAGAAGCTTTCTTT. This sequence encodes CSASPTPEAFF.

The genes are TRBV30 and TRBJ1-2; D remains ambiguous. Germline V lookup: CDR1 GTSNPN, CDR2 SVGIG (reference sequence). Trimming pared 2 bases from V and 6 bases from J, leaving 10 bases between. This CDR3 contains 12 residues. In DNA form, the CDR3 reads TGTGCCTGGAGTAAGGCAGTGGATGGCTACACCTTC. The encoded protein is CAWSKAVDGYTF.